This T cell receptor (beta chain) was obtained from a study of CD8 T cells in Susac syndrome. Peripheral blood CD8+ and CD4+ T cells were profiled by TCR beta sequencing. RNA was extracted with the RNeasy kit, and a quantity of 0.5 to 1 ug was reverse transcribed using random hexamers. Each CDR3 protein is one row after TCRdb ran MiXCR on the immunoSEQ multiplex PCR reads. The data contain about 280,000 distinct CDR3 sequences, about 85% of them singletons. The origin of this receptor is a human donor with multiple sclerosis. The sequencing sample was made of CD8+ T cells from PBMCs.

The CDR3 here is CSARSLGKGVYNEQFF. The CDR3 DNA sequence: TGCAGTGCTAGATCCCTCGGGAAGGGCGTCTACAATGAGCAGTTCTTC. The chain combines TRBV20-1 with TRBJ2-1; D might be TRBD2 (5 bases). The CDR3 has 16 residues. V lost 2 bases and J lost 3, with 17 bases in between. The V gene's germline CDR1 is DFQATT and CDR2 SNEGSKA (reference sequence).